This T cell receptor beta chain emerged from a study of cytomegalovirus exposure and HLA in healthy donors. Data came from immunoSEQ multiplex PCR; TCRdb stores just in-frame clones and leaves some out. The data contain around 200,000 clones, 85% to 90% of them singletons. Study results and limitations: Most TCRs appeared rarely, but some public TCRs recurred in many donors.

This clone was observed a single time. Its target is not known. V was shortened by 2 bases and J by 1 base, with 20 bases between the two germline ends. From germline, CDR1 is MNHNS and CDR2 SASEGT. The CDR3 sequence is 18 residues long. The chain couples TRBV6-1 to TRBJ1-1, with D possibly TRBD1 on 5 matching bases. The sequenced sample consisted of PBMCs. This clonotype was obtained from a young woman in good health and CMV-seronegative. The CDR3 region is CASSELRRAGKQNTEAFF. In DNA form, the CDR3 reads TGTGCCAGCAGTGAATTAAGAAGGGCAGGGAAACAGAACACTGAAGCTTTCTTT.